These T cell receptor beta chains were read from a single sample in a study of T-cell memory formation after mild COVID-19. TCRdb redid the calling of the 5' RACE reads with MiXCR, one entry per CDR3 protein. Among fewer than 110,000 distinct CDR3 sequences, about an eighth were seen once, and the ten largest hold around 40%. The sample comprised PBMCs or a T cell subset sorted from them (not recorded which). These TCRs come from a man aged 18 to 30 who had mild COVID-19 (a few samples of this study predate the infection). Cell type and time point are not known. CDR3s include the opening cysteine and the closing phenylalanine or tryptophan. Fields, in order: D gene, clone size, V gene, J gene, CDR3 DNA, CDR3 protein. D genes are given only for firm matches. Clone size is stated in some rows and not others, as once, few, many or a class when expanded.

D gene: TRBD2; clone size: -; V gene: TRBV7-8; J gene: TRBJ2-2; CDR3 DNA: TGTGCCAGCAGCTTAGTAGCGGGGGGGCCCACCGGGGAGCTGTTTTTT; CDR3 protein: CASSLVAGGPTGELFF
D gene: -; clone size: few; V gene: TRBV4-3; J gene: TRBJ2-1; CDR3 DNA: TGCGCCAGCAGCCGAGATGTCTACAATGAGCAGTTCTTC; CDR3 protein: CASSRDVYNEQFF
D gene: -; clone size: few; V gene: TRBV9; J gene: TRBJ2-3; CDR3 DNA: TGTGCCAGCAGCGTAGAGAAAGGGGCAGATACGCAGTATTTT; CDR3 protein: CASSVEKGADTQYF
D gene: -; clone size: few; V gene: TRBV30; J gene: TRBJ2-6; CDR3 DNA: TGTGCCTGGAGTCTGGGACTGGGGGCCAACGTCCTGACTTTC; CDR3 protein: CAWSLGLGANVLTF
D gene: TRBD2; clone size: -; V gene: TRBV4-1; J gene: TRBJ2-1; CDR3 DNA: TGCGCCAGCAGCCAAGTATGGACTAGGGGCAGCTCCTACAATGAGCAGTTCTTC; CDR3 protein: CASSQVWTRGSSYNEQFF
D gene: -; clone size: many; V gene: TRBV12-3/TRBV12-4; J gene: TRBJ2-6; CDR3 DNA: TGTGCCAGCAGTACACAGGGTTTTGGGGCCAACGTCCTGACTTTC; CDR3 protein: CASSTQGFGANVLTF
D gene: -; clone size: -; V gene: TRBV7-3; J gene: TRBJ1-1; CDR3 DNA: TGTGCCAGCAGCCAAGTGGTAAACACTGAAGCTTTCTTT; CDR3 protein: CASSQVVNTEAFF
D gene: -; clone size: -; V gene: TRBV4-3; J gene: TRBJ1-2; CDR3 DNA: TGCGCCAGCAGCCAAACCGAGTACCCTAACTATGGCTACACCTTC; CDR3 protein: CASSQTEYPNYGYTF
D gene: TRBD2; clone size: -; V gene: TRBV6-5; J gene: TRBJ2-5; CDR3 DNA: TGTGCCAGCAGTTCCCGGAGCGGGGGGTGGGGAGAGACCCAGTACTTC; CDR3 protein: CASSSRSGGWGETQYF
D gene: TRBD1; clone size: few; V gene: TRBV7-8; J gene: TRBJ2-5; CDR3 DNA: TGTGCCAGCAGCGCCCGGGACAGGGCAGGGGAGACCCAGTACTTC; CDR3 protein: CASSARDRAGETQYF
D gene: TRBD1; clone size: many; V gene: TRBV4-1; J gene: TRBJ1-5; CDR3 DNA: TGCGCCAGCAGCCTGACAGGGAATCAGCCCCAGCATTTT; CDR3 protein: CASSLTGNQPQHF
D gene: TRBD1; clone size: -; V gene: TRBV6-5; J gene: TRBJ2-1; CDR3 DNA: TGTGCCAGCAGTTACTCGGTTCAGGGGGCCGATGAGCAGTTCTTC; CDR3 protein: CASSYSVQGADEQFF
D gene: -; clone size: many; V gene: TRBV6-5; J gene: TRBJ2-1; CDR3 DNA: TGTGCCAGCAGTTACCGCCAACTCCTCGGTGGGGAGCAGTTCTTC; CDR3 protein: CASSYRQLLGGEQFF
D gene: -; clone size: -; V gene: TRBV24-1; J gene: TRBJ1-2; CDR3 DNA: TGTGCCACCAGTGCGGGGCTCGGCTACACCTTC; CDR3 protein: CATSAGLGYTF
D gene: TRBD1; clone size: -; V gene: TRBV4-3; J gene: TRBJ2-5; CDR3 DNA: TGCGCCAGCAGCCAAGACGAGACAGGGAAAGAGACCCAGTACTTC; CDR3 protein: CASSQDETGKETQYF
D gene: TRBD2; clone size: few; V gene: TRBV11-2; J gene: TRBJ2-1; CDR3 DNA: TGTGCCAGCAGCTTGGTCCTAGCGGAGAATGAGCAGTTCTTC; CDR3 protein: CASSLVLAENEQFF
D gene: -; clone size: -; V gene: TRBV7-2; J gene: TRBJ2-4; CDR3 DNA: TGTGCCAGCAGCTTACATGATATGACGAACATTCAGTACTTC; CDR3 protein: CASSLHDMTNIQYF
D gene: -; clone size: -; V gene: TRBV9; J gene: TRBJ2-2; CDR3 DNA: TGTGCCAGCAGCGTAGGAACGGGGGCCGGCGGGGAGCTGTTTTTT; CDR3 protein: CASSVGTGAGGELFF
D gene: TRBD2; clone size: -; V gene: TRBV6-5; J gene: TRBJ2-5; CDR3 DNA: TGTGCCAGCAGCCTCGTCGGGGGGCAAGAGACCCAGTACTTC; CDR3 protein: CASSLVGGQETQYF
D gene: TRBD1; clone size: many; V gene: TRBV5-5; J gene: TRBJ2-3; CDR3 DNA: TGTGCCAGCAGCCACATCACCACAGGGGCAGATACGCAGTATTTT; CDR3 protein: CASSHITTGADTQYF
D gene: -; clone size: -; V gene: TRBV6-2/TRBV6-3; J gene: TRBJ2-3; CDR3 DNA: TGTGCCAGCAGTCCCGTGGGGTGGCAGGGACCCACAGATACGCAGTATTTT; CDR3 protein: CASSPVGWQGPTDTQYF
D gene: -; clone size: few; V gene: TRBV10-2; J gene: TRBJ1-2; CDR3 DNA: TGCGCCAGCAGTGAGCGGCTGGAGGATATCTATGGCTACACCTTC; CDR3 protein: CASSERLEDIYGYTF
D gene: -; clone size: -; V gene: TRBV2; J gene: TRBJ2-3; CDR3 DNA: TGTGCCAGCAGTGAGGGCGGGAGCACAGATACGCAGTATTTT; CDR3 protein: CASSEGGSTDTQYF
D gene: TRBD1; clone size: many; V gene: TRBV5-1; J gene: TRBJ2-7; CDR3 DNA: TGCGCCAGCAGCGCTGGGACAGCGCTTTACGAGCAGTACTTC; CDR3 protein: CASSAGTALYEQYF
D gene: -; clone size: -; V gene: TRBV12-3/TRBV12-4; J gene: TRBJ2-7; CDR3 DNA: TGTGCCAGCAGTGCTGGAACTCCCGAGCAGTACTTC; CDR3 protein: CASSAGTPEQYF
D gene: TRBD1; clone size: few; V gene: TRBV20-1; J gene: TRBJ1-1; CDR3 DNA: TGCAGTGCTAACAGGGGTGACACTGAAGCTTTCTTT; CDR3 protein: CSANRGDTEAFF
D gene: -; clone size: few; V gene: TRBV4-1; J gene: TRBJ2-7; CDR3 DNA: TGCGCCAGCAGCCCGTCGACAGAGCTCTACGAGCAGTACTTC; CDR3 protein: CASSPSTELYEQYF
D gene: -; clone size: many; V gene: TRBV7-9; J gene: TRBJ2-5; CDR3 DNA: TGTGCCAGCAGTTCTCGGGGTGGAGAGACCCAGTACTTC; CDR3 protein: CASSSRGGETQYF
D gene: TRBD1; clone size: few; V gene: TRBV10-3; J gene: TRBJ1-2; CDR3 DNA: TGTGCCATCAGTCATCAGACAGGGAAGTTCTATGGCTACACCTTC; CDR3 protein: CAISHQTGKFYGYTF
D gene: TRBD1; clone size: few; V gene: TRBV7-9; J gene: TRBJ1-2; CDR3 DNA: TGTGCCAGCAGCTCGGGACAGGGGACCCCTAACTATGGCTACACCTTC; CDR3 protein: CASSSGQGTPNYGYTF
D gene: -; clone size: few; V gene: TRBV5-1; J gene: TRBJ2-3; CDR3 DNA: TGCGCCAGCAGCTCGCCTTGGAGAGATACGCAGTATTTT; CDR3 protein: CASSSPWRDTQYF
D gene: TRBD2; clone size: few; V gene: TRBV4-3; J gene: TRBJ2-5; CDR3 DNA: TGCGCCAGCAGCCAAGTGGGGACTAGCGGGTTTCAAGAGACCCAGTACTTC; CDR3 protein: CASSQVGTSGFQETQYF
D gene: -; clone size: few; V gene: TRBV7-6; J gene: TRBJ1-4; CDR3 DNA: TGTGCCAGCAGCTTCGTGGGCGAGGATGAAAAACTGTTTTTT; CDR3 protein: CASSFVGEDEKLFF